Sequencing of this TCR beta chain was carried out in a study of memory CD4+ T cells and cytomegalovirus serostatus. The sort gate was single viable CD3+CD4+CD8-CD45RO+ cells for memory CD4+ T cells. TCRdb keeps only in-frame clones here, not all; method: immunoSEQ multiplex PCR. The sample yields over 40,000 clones, around 74% seen once. Looked up from germline, CDR1 is SGHRS and CDR2 is YFSETQ. V was pared by 4 bases and J by 7 bases, with 7 bases of the junction left unmatched. The CDR3 has 13 residues. The chain carries TRBV5-1 and TRBJ1-2; 7 positions match TRBD1. This TCR derives from an adult in good health and CMV-seropositive. The sample comprised memory CD4+ T cells from blood. CDR3 region: CASSRDSQSGYTF. Written as DNA, the CDR3 is TGCGCCAGCAGCCGGGACAGTCAAAGTGGCTACACCTTC. The full variable domain, with the rest looked up from reference TRBV5-1 and TRBJ1-2, is KAGVTQTPRYLIKTRGQQVTLSCSPISGHRSVSWYQQTPGQGLQFLFEYFSETQRNKGNFPGRFSGRQFSNSRSEMNVSTLELGDSALYLCASSRDSQSGYTFGSGTRLTVV.